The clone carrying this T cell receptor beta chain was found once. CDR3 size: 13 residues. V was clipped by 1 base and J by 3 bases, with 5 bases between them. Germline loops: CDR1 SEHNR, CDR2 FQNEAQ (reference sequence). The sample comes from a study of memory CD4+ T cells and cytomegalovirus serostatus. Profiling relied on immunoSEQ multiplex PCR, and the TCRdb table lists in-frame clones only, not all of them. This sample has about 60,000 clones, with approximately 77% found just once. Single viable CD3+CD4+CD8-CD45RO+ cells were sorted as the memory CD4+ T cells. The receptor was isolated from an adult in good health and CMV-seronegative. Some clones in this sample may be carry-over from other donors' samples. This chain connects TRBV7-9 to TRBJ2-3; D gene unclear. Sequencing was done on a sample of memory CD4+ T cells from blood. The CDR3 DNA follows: TGTGCCAGCAGCTTAGTGGGGACAGATACGCAGTATTTT. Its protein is CASSLVGTDTQYF.